This TCR beta chain emerged from a study of T-cell memory formation after mild COVID-19. It was 5'RACE with constant-segment primers that produced the TCR alpha and TCR beta cDNA libraries, which carried sample barcodes and UMIs. MiXCR, run by TCRdb on the 5' RACE reads, gives a single entry per CDR3 protein. The table includes under 550,000 distinct CDR3 sequences, over 15% detected once. This clonotype was detected ten times or more. Antigen specificity is unknown. Overall study findings and caveats: CM and EM subsets held most contracting CD4+ clones; EMRA held CD8+ ones.

The specimen was PBMCs or a T cell subset sorted from them (not recorded which). The clonotype originates from an adult woman who had mild COVID-19 (a few samples of this study predate the infection). Cell type and time point are not known.

The CDR3 DNA reads TGCGCCAGCAGCTTGGCTTCAGGGACAGGGTTGAACAATGAGCAGTTCTTC. Its translation: CASSLASGTGLNNEQFF. The rearrangement uses TRBV5-1 and TRBJ2-1; 9 bases agree with TRBD1. This CDR3 has 17 amino acids. Losses at the gene ends were 0 bases for V and 5 bases for J; bases not matched to a gene: 9. Per the germline V gene, CDR1 is SGHRS and CDR2 is YFSETQ. Full variable domain (rest looked up from reference TRBV5-1 and TRBJ2-1): KAGVTQTPRYLIKTRGQQVTLSCSPISGHRSVSWYQQTPGQGLQFLFEYFSETQRNKGNFPGRFSGRQFSNSRSEMNVSTLELGDSALYLCASSLASGTGLNNEQFFGPGTRLTVL.